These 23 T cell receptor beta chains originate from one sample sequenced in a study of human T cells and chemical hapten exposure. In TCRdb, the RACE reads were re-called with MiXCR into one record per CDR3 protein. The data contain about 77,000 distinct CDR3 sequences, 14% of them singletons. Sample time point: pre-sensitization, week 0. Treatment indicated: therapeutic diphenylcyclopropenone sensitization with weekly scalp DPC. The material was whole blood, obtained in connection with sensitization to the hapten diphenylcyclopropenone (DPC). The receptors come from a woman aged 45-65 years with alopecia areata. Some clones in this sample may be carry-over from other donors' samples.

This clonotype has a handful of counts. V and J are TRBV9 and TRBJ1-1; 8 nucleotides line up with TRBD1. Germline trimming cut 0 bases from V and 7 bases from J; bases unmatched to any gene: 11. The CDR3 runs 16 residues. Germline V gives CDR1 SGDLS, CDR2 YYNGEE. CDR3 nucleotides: TGTGCCAGCAGCGTAGCGCTTGGGGACAGGATCTATGAAGCTTTCTTT. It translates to CASSVALGDRIYEAFF.

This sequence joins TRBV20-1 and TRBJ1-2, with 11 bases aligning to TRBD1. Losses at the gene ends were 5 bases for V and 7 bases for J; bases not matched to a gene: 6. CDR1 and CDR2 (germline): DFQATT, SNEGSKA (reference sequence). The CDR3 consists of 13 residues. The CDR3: CSALIGQGAGYTF. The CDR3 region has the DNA TGCAGTGCTCTTATAGGACAGGGGGCTGGCTACACCTTC.

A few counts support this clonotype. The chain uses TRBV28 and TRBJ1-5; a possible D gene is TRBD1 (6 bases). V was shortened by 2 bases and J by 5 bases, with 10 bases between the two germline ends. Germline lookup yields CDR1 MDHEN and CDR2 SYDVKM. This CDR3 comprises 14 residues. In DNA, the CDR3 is TGTGCCAGCAGTTTAGGACAGTTCGATCAGCCCCAGCATTTT. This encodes CASSLGQFDQPQHF.

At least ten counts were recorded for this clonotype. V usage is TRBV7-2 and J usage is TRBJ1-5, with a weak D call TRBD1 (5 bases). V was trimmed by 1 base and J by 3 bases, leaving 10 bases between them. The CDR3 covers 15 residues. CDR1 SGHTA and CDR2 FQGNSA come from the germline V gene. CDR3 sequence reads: CASSLDGGANQPQHF. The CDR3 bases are TGTGCCAGCAGCTTAGACGGAGGGGCCAATCAGCCCCAGCATTTT.

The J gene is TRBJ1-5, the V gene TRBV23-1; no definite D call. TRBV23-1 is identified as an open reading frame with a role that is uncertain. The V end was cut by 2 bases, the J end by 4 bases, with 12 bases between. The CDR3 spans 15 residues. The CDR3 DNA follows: TGCGCCAGCAGTCAAGCCTTCGGTAAAAATCAGCCCCAGCATTTT. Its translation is CASSQAFGKNQPQHF.

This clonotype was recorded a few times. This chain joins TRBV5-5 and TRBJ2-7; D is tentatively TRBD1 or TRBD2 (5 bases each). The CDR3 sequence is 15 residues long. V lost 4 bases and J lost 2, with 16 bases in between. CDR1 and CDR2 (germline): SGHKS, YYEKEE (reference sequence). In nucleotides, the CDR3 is TGTGCCAGCAGCCCGGGACCGGGGAAAGCCTACGAGCAGTACTTC. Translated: CASSPGPGKAYEQYF.

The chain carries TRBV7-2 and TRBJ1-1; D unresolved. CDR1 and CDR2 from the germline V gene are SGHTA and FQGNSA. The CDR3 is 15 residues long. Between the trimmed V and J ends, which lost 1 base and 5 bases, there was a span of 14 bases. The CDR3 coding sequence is TGTGCCAGCAGCTTAGATCGGAATACGGGGACTGAAGCTTTCTTT. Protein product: CASSLDRNTGTEAFF. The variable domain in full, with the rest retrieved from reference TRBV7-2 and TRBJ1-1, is GAGVSQSPSNKVTEKGKDVELRCDPISGHTALYWYRQSLGQGLEFLIYFQGNSAPDKSGLPSDRFSAERTGGSVSTLTIQRTQQEDSAVYLCASSLDRNTGTEAFFGQGTRLTVV.

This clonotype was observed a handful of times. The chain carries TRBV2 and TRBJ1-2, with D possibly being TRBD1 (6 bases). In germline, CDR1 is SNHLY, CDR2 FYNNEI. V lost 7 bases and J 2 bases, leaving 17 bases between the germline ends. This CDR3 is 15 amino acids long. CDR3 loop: CASTLFSGANYGYTF. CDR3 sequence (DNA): TGTGCCAGCACGCTTTTCTCAGGGGCCAACTATGGCTACACCTTC.

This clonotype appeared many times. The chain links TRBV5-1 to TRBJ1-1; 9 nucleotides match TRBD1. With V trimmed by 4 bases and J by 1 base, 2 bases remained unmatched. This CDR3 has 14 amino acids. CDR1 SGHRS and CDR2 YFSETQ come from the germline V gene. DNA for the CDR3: TGCGCCAGCAGCCCACAGGGGGCGAACACTGAAGCTTTCTTT. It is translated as CASSPQGANTEAFF. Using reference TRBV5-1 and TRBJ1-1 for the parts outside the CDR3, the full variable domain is KAGVTQTPRYLIKTRGQQVTLSCSPISGHRSVSWYQQTPGQGLQFLFEYFSETQRNKGNFPGRFSGRQFSNSRSEMNVSTLELGDSALYLCASSPQGANTEAFFGQGTRLTVV.

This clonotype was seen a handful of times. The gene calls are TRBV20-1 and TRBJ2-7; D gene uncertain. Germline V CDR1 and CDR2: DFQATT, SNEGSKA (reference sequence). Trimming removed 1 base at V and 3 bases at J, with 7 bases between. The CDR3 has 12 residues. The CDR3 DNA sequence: TGCAGTGCTAGAGGGATAAACTACGAGCAGTACTTC. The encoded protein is CSARGINYEQYF.

The CDR3 nucleotides read TGTGCCAGCAGTTACCGCCCGGGACGGGGTTCCTACGAGCAGTACTTC. Translating it yields CASSYRPGRGSYEQYF. The rearrangement uses TRBV6-5 and TRBJ2-7; D could derive from TRBD1 or TRBD2 (5 bases each). Per the germline V gene, CDR1 is MNHEY and CDR2 is SVGAGI. The CDR3 has 16 residues. Trimming removed 2 bases at V and 1 base at J, with 15 bases between.

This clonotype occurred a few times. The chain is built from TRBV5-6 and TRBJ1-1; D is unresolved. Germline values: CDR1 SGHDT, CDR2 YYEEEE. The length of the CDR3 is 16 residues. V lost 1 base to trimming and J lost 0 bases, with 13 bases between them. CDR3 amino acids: CASSLFQTRVNTEAFF. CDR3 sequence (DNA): TGTGCCAGCAGCTTGTTCCAGACGAGGGTGAACACTGAAGCTTTCTTT. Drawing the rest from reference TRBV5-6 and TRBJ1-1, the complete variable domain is DAGVTQSPTHLIKTRGQQVTLRCSPKSGHDTVSWYQQALGQGPQFIFQYYEEEERQRGNFPDRFSGHQFPNYSSELNVNALLLGDSALYLCASSLFQTRVNTEAFFGQGTRLTVV.

This CDR3 is CSAYRAGVFDEQYF. The CDR3 bases are TGCAGTGCTTACCGAGCGGGAGTGTTTGACGAGCAGTACTTC. V and J are TRBV20-1 and TRBJ2-7, with 8 bases matching TRBD2. From germline, CDR1 is DFQATT and CDR2 SNEGSKA (reference sequence). This CDR3 has 14 residues. The V gene end was trimmed by 5 bases and the J gene end by 5 bases; junction bases not matched to a gene: 11.

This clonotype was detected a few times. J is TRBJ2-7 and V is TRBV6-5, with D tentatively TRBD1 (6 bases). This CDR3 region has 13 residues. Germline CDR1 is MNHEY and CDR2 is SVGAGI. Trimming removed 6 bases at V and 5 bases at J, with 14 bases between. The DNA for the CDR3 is TGTGCCAGCAGACTCGGACAGTTCCACGAGCAGTACTTC. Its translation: CASRLGQFHEQYF.

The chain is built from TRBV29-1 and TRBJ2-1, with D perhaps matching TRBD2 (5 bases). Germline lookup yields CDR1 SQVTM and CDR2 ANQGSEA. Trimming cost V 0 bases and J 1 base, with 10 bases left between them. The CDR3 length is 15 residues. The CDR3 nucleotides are TGCAGCGTTGAAGATCTTACGGGGTCCTACAATGAGCAGTTCTTC. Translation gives CSVEDLTGSYNEQFF.

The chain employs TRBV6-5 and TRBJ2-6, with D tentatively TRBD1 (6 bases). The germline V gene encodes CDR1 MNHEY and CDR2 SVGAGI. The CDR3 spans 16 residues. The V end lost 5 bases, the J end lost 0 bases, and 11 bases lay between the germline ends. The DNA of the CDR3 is TGTGCCAGCAGTAACACAGGGCCCTCTGGGGCCAACGTCCTGACTTTC. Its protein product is CASSNTGPSGANVLTF.

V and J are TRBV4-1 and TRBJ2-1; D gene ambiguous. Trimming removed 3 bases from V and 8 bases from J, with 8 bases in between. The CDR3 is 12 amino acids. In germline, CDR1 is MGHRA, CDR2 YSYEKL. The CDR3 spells CASSHPRDEQFF. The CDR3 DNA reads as TGCGCCAGCAGCCATCCTAGAGATGAGCAGTTCTTC.

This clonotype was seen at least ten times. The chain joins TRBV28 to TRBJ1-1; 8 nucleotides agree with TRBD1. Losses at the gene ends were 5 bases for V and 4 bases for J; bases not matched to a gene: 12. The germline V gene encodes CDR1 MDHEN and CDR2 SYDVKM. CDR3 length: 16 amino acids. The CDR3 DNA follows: TGTGCCAGCAGTGCCACACCAGGGGGCGCGGGCACTGAAGCTTTCTTT. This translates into CASSATPGGAGTEAFF.

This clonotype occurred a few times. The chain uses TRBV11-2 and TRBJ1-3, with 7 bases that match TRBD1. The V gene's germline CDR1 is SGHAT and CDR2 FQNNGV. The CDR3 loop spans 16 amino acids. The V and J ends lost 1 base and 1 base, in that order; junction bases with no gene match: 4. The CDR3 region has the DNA TGTGCCAGCAGCTTAGGGGGGACAGCGTCTGGAAACACCATATATTTT. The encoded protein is CASSLGGTASGNTIYF.

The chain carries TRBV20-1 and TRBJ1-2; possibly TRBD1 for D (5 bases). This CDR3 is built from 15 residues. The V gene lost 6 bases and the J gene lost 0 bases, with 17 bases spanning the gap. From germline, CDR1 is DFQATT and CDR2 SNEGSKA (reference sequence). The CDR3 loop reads CSARGVDTANYGYTF. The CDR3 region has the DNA TGCAGTGCGAGGGGCGTAGATACCGCTAACTATGGCTACACCTTC.

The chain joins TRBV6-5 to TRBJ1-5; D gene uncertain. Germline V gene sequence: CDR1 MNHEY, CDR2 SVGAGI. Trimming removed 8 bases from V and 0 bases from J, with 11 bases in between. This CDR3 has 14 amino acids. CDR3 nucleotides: TGTGCCAGCGCAAGGACGGGTAGCAATCAGCCCCAGCATTTT. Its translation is CASARTGSNQPQHF.

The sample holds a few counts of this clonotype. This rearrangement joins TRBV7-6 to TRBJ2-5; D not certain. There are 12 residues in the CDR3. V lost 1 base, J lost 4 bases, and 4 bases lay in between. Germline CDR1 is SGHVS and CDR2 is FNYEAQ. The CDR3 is CASSLGAETQYF. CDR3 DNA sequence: TGTGCCAGCAGCTTAGGAGCAGAGACCCAGTACTTC.

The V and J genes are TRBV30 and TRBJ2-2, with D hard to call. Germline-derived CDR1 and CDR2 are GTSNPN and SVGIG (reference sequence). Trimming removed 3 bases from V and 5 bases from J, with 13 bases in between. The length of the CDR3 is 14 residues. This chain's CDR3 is CAWRTAQSTGELFF. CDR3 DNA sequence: TGTGCCTGGAGGACGGCGCAATCTACCGGGGAGCTGTTTTTT. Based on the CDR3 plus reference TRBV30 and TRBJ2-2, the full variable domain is SQTIHQWPATLVQPVGSPLSLECTVEGTSNPNLYWYRQAAGRGLQLLFYSVGIGQISSEVPQNLSASRPQDRQFILSSKKLLLSDSGFYLCAWRTAQSTGELFFGEGSRLTVL.